This T cell receptor (beta chain) was recovered during a study of cytomegalovirus exposure and HLA in healthy donors. With 60 Vbeta and 13 Jbeta primers, the PCR was carried out. Profiling relied on immunoSEQ multiplex PCR, and the TCRdb table lists in-frame clones only, not all of them. This table holds around 90,000 clones, roughly nine tenths found once. The source material was PBMCs. The sequence derives from a young man in good health and CMV-seropositive.

The CDR3 nucleotides are TGTGCCAGCAGCCCAAATTACCGGGGGACTGAAGCTTTCTTT. The encoded protein is CASSPNYRGTEAFF. V usage is TRBV28 and J usage is TRBJ1-1, with D tentatively TRBD1 (5 bases). Germline V CDR1 and CDR2: MDHEN, SYDVKM. Trimming pared 6 bases from V and 5 bases from J, leaving 16 bases between. The CDR3 runs to 14 residues.